These T cell receptor beta chains were read from a single sample in a study of OX40 agonist ivuxolimab in advanced cancers. The method was immunoSEQ multiplex PCR; TCRdb's version includes in-frame clones alone and lacks a portion of them. The data contain some 86,000 clones, about 95% of them seen just once; the ten biggest clones take up 9.5% to 10%. The sample was CD4+ or CD8+ T cells sorted from blood, taken in a trial of the OX40 agonist ivuxolimab. The receptors originated from an adult with an advanced solid tumor such as melanoma, head and neck, liver or kidney cancer. CDR3s include the opening cysteine and the closing phenylalanine or tryptophan. The order of the fields is CDR3 DNA, CDR3 protein, D gene, J gene, clone size, V gene. D genes are given only for firm matches. For some rows the clone size is stated as once, few or many, or as a class when expanded; others skip it.

CDR3 DNA: TGTGCCAACCGAGCCGGGTCCCAAGAGACCCAGTACTTC; CDR3 protein: CANRAGSQETQYF; D gene: .; J gene: TRBJ2-5; clone size: .; V gene: TRBV10-3
CDR3 DNA: TGTGCCAGCAGCAGGAGGGGAGGACCCAATGAGCAGTTCTTC; CDR3 protein: CASSRRGGPNEQFF; D gene: .; J gene: TRBJ2-1; clone size: .; V gene: TRBV5-6
CDR3 DNA: TGTGCCAGCAGTTTTCGTGTGACGGCTTCCTACGAGCAGTACTTC; CDR3 protein: CASSFRVTASYEQYF; D gene: .; J gene: TRBJ2-7; clone size: .; V gene: TRBV27
CDR3 DNA: TGTGCCAGCAGCCCCTCGTCGAGCGATGAGCAGTTCTTC; CDR3 protein: CASSPSSSDEQFF; D gene: .; J gene: TRBJ2-1; clone size: .; V gene: TRBV5-4
CDR3 DNA: TGTGCCAGCAGACTAAACAATGAGCAGTTCTTC; CDR3 protein: CASRLNNEQFF; D gene: .; J gene: TRBJ2-1; clone size: .; V gene: TRBV7-5
CDR3 DNA: TGTGCCAGCAGCTTAGTGTCGAGCACAGATACGCAGTATTTT; CDR3 protein: CASSLVSSTDTQYF; D gene: .; J gene: TRBJ2-3; clone size: .; V gene: TRBV7-8
CDR3 DNA: TGTGCCAGCAGCCAAGATCCAGGCAAAGATGAAGCTTTCTTT; CDR3 protein: CASSQDPGKDEAFF; D gene: .; J gene: TRBJ1-1; clone size: .; V gene: TRBV4-2
CDR3 DNA: TGCGCCAGCAGCTTGGTAGCGGGAGAGACCGGGGAGCTGTTTTTT; CDR3 protein: CASSLVAGETGELFF; D gene: TRBD2; J gene: TRBJ2-2; clone size: .; V gene: TRBV5-1
CDR3 DNA: TGTGCCAGCAGTTTTCACAGGGAGATGGCCTACGAGCAGTACTTC; CDR3 protein: CASSFHREMAYEQYF; D gene: .; J gene: TRBJ2-7; clone size: .; V gene: TRBV27
CDR3 DNA: TGTGCCAGTAGTATAAGTCCGACGGAACCCGGGGAGCTGTTTTTT; CDR3 protein: CASSISPTEPGELFF; D gene: .; J gene: TRBJ2-2; clone size: .; V gene: TRBV19
CDR3 DNA: TGTGCCAGCAGCGTAGCAGGGGAACTCTACGAGCAGTACTTC; CDR3 protein: CASSVAGELYEQYF; D gene: .; J gene: TRBJ2-7; clone size: .; V gene: TRBV9
CDR3 DNA: TGCAGCGTTGGGGCTAGCTACAATGAGCAGTTCTTC; CDR3 protein: CSVGASYNEQFF; D gene: .; J gene: TRBJ2-1; clone size: .; V gene: TRBV29-1
CDR3 DNA: TGTGCCAGCAGTCGCTTAGCGGGGGGCTACGAGCAGTACTTC; CDR3 protein: CASSRLAGGYEQYF; D gene: TRBD2; J gene: TRBJ2-7; clone size: once; V gene: TRBV28
CDR3 DNA: TGTGCCAGCAGTTTATGGAGCCTAGCGGATTACAATGAGCAGTTCTTC; CDR3 protein: CASSLWSLADYNEQFF; D gene: TRBD2; J gene: TRBJ2-1; clone size: .; V gene: TRBV28
CDR3 DNA: TGTGCCAGCAGCGTAGTAAGCTGGGGCTCAGACACCGGGGAGCTGTTTTTT; CDR3 protein: CASSVVSWGSDTGELFF; D gene: .; J gene: TRBJ2-2; clone size: .; V gene: TRBV9
CDR3 DNA: TGTGCCAGTAGTCAGCAGGGGATGAACACTGAAGCTTTCTTT; CDR3 protein: CASSQQGMNTEAFF; D gene: .; J gene: TRBJ1-1; clone size: .; V gene: TRBV19
CDR3 DNA: TGTGCCAGTAGTCCGGACAGTTACAATGAGCAGTTCTTC; CDR3 protein: CASSPDSYNEQFF; D gene: .; J gene: TRBJ2-1; clone size: .; V gene: TRBV19
CDR3 DNA: TGTGCCAGCAGTCTCCGGACAGGGGGCTGGAAACTGTTTTTT; CDR3 protein: CASSLRTGGWKLFF; D gene: TRBD1; J gene: TRBJ1-4; clone size: .; V gene: TRBV6-5
CDR3 DNA: TGTGCCAGCAGCGGGGGGAAGACTAGCGGGGAAGAGACCCAGTACTTC; CDR3 protein: CASSGGKTSGEETQYF; D gene: TRBD2; J gene: TRBJ2-5; clone size: few; V gene: TRBV9
CDR3 DNA: TGTGCCAGCAGTTTCAGCGGGGGACCCTACGAGCAGTACTTC; CDR3 protein: CASSFSGGPYEQYF; D gene: TRBD2; J gene: TRBJ2-7; clone size: .; V gene: TRBV27
CDR3 DNA: TGTGCCAGTAGTATAGCGGCGGGGGGCGGGGATGAGCAGTTCTTC; CDR3 protein: CASSIAAGGGDEQFF; D gene: TRBD2; J gene: TRBJ2-1; clone size: once; V gene: TRBV19
CDR3 DNA: TGTGCCAGCAGTTTACAGCAGGGCAATGAAAAACTGTTTTTT; CDR3 protein: CASSLQQGNEKLFF; D gene: .; J gene: TRBJ1-4; clone size: .; V gene: TRBV27
CDR3 DNA: TGTGCCAGTAGTATAGTTAGCGTAACCCAAGAGACCCAGTACTTC; CDR3 protein: CASSIVSVTQETQYF; D gene: .; J gene: TRBJ2-5; clone size: .; V gene: TRBV19
CDR3 DNA: TGTGCCAGCAGTCTCAGCTACAATGAGCAGTTCTTC; CDR3 protein: CASSLSYNEQFF; D gene: .; J gene: TRBJ2-1; clone size: .; V gene: TRBV11-2
CDR3 DNA: TGTGCCAGCAGTGAACCTGGACAGGGGGCCTACGAGCAGTACTTC; CDR3 protein: CASSEPGQGAYEQYF; D gene: TRBD1; J gene: TRBJ2-7; clone size: .; V gene: TRBV6-1
CDR3 DNA: TGTGCCAGCAGTTACAAGGGGGCGGGGACTGAAGCTTTCTTT; CDR3 protein: CASSYKGAGTEAFF; D gene: TRBD1; J gene: TRBJ1-1; clone size: .; V gene: TRBV6-5
CDR3 DNA: TGTGCCACCAGCAGAGGAGCGGGAGGGCCCCACGAGCAGTACTTC; CDR3 protein: CATSRGAGGPHEQYF; D gene: TRBD2; J gene: TRBJ2-7; clone size: .; V gene: TRBV15
CDR3 DNA: TGTGCCAGCACTGGGGCAGACTATGGCTACACCTTC; CDR3 protein: CASTGADYGYTF; D gene: .; J gene: TRBJ1-2; clone size: .; V gene: TRBV28
CDR3 DNA: TGTGCCAGCAGTCCACAGGACAGCCCCTCTGGAAACACCATATATTTT; CDR3 protein: CASSPQDSPSGNTIYF; D gene: .; J gene: TRBJ1-3; clone size: .; V gene: TRBV6-6
CDR3 DNA: TGTGCCAGCAGCACCAACCCGTGGACAGGGGTAAACGTAGATACGCAGTATTTT; CDR3 protein: CASSTNPWTGVNVDTQYF; D gene: TRBD1; J gene: TRBJ2-3; clone size: .; V gene: TRBV5-6
CDR3 DNA: TGTGCCAGCAGCCCCCGGACTAGCGGCCTCGCAGATACGCAGTATTTT; CDR3 protein: CASSPRTSGLADTQYF; D gene: TRBD2; J gene: TRBJ2-3; clone size: .; V gene: TRBV7-3
CDR3 DNA: TGCGCCAGCAGCCAAGAGCCGGCGGGAGGGCCTTACAATGAGCAGTTCTTC; CDR3 protein: CASSQEPAGGPYNEQFF; D gene: TRBD2; J gene: TRBJ2-1; clone size: .; V gene: TRBV4-3
CDR3 DNA: TGTGCCAGCAGCGAACCACTTAGCTCCTATAATTCACCCCTCCACTTT; CDR3 protein: CASSEPLSSYNSPLHF; D gene: .; J gene: TRBJ1-6; clone size: .; V gene: TRBV9
CDR3 DNA: TGTGCCATCAGTAGAGGACAGGGAAATGAGCAGTTCTTC; CDR3 protein: CAISRGQGNEQFF; D gene: TRBD1; J gene: TRBJ2-1; clone size: .; V gene: TRBV10-3
CDR3 DNA: TGTGCCAGCAGCTTAAGGGGCCCCACAGATACGCAGTATTTT; CDR3 protein: CASSLRGPTDTQYF; D gene: .; J gene: TRBJ2-3; clone size: .; V gene: TRBV7-3
CDR3 DNA: TGTGCCAGTAGTTCCGGGAGCGCAAGCCCCTACAATGAGCAGTTCTTC; CDR3 protein: CASSSGSASPYNEQFF; D gene: .; J gene: TRBJ2-1; clone size: .; V gene: TRBV19
CDR3 DNA: TGTGCCAGCAGCTTATTAGACAGGCCCGAGCAGTTCTTC; CDR3 protein: CASSLLDRPEQFF; D gene: .; J gene: TRBJ2-1; clone size: .; V gene: TRBV7-6
CDR3 DNA: TGTGCCAGCAGTGAATGGACAGCTAACTATGGCTACACCTTC; CDR3 protein: CASSEWTANYGYTF; D gene: .; J gene: TRBJ1-2; clone size: .; V gene: TRBV2
CDR3 DNA: TGTGCCAGCAGCCCCTCCCAAGCCCCGGGCTACGAGCAGTACTTC; CDR3 protein: CASSPSQAPGYEQYF; D gene: .; J gene: TRBJ2-7; clone size: .; V gene: TRBV7-3
CDR3 DNA: TGCGCCAGCAGCCAAGCCAGTGGGGAACTAGCGGGCGGCTACAATGAGCAGTTCTTC; CDR3 protein: CASSQASGELAGGYNEQFF; D gene: TRBD2; J gene: TRBJ2-1; clone size: .; V gene: TRBV4-3
CDR3 DNA: TGTGCCAGTAGTCCTCGGACTAGCGGAAACAATGAGCAGTTCTTC; CDR3 protein: CASSPRTSGNNEQFF; D gene: TRBD2; J gene: TRBJ2-1; clone size: once; V gene: TRBV19
CDR3 DNA: TGTGCCAGCAGCTTACCAGTTTCCGGGGAGACCCAGTACTTC; CDR3 protein: CASSLPVSGETQYF; D gene: .; J gene: TRBJ2-5; clone size: .; V gene: TRBV7-8
CDR3 DNA: TGCGCCAGCAGCCTAGCGGGGGGACCTCCTGAGTACTTC; CDR3 protein: CASSLAGGPPEYF; D gene: TRBD2; J gene: TRBJ2-5; clone size: once; V gene: TRBV10-2
CDR3 DNA: TGCAGCGTTGAAGGGCGGGGGACAGGGGCCTACGAGCAGTACTTC; CDR3 protein: CSVEGRGTGAYEQYF; D gene: TRBD1; J gene: TRBJ2-7; clone size: .; V gene: TRBV29-1
CDR3 DNA: TGCGCCAGCAGCCCTGGGACTAGCGGGAGCTACGAGCAGTACTTC; CDR3 protein: CASSPGTSGSYEQYF; D gene: TRBD2; J gene: TRBJ2-7; clone size: .; V gene: TRBV4-1
CDR3 DNA: TGTGCCAGCAGCCCCAGGGGGTCCTACGAGCAGTACTTC; CDR3 protein: CASSPRGSYEQYF; D gene: TRBD1; J gene: TRBJ2-7; clone size: .; V gene: TRBV28
CDR3 DNA: TGCAGCGTTTACCGACTAGCCGAGGGGACAGATACGCAGTATTTT; CDR3 protein: CSVYRLAEGTDTQYF; D gene: TRBD2; J gene: TRBJ2-3; clone size: .; V gene: TRBV29-1
CDR3 DNA: TGTGCCAGCAGTAAGATGGAAGAGACCCAGTACTTC; CDR3 protein: CASSKMEETQYF; D gene: .; J gene: TRBJ2-5; clone size: .; V gene: TRBV6-5
CDR3 DNA: TGTGCCAGCAGTTTAGGGTGGGGTGGGAGCTACGAGCAGTACTTC; CDR3 protein: CASSLGWGGSYEQYF; D gene: .; J gene: TRBJ2-7; clone size: .; V gene: TRBV28
CDR3 DNA: TGTGCTAGTGCGAGGGAAGGGTTCAATGAGCAGTTCTTC; CDR3 protein: CASAREGFNEQFF; D gene: .; J gene: TRBJ2-1; clone size: .; V gene: TRBV12-5
CDR3 DNA: TGTGCCAGCAGCCCGTTCAAGGAAGTGGACGAGCAGTACTTC; CDR3 protein: CASSPFKEVDEQYF; D gene: .; J gene: TRBJ2-7; clone size: .; V gene: TRBV28
CDR3 DNA: TGCGCCAGCAGCCAAGATCAAATAGCGGGGGAAACCTACAATGAGCAGTTCTTC; CDR3 protein: CASSQDQIAGETYNEQFF; D gene: TRBD2; J gene: TRBJ2-1; clone size: .; V gene: TRBV4-1
CDR3 DNA: TGTGCCAGCAGCCTCAGGCCGGGACTAGCCCCGTACAATGAGCAGTTCTTC; CDR3 protein: CASSLRPGLAPYNEQFF; D gene: TRBD2; J gene: TRBJ2-1; clone size: .; V gene: TRBV5-8
CDR3 DNA: TGTGCCAGCAGCTTCCCCCCGGGACAGGGGGCCTCCGAGCAGTACTTC; CDR3 protein: CASSFPPGQGASEQYF; D gene: TRBD1; J gene: TRBJ2-7; clone size: .; V gene: TRBV7-2
CDR3 DNA: TGTGCCAGCAGCCCGACTAGCGGCCAAGAGACCCAGTACTTC; CDR3 protein: CASSPTSGQETQYF; D gene: TRBD2; J gene: TRBJ2-5; clone size: .; V gene: TRBV7-2